The present entry profiles one TCR beta chain with its context. It may be a read error: a sequence one base away is much more abundant. The data originate from a study of metastatic and nonmetastatic thyroid tumors. All patients reached thyroid surgery having received no treatment beforehand. The CDR3 loop spans 14 amino acids. Germline CDR1 is SNHLY and CDR2 is FYNNEI. From the PCR reads, TCRdb re-called clones with MiXCR. The data contain tens of thousands of clones, 20% to 25% of them singletons. The V call is TRBV2, the J call TRBJ2-5; D may be TRBD2 (5 bases). The sequence was collected from a female donor with papillary thyroid cancer or a benign thyroid nodule (not recorded which). Some clones in this sample may be carry-over from other donors' samples. The sample taken for sequencing was blood. DNA of the CDR3: TGTGCCATCAGTGAAAGTGAGGGAAGGGAGACCCAGTACTTC. Its translation is CAISESEGRETQYF.